This T cell receptor beta chain was captured by sequencing in a study of T cell repertoires in cytomegalovirus infection. MiXCR, applied by TCRdb to the reads, yields one record per CDR3 protein. The sample includes roughly 500,000 distinct CDR3 sequences, about 33% of them seen just once. This clonotype was counted a few times. Its matching antigen is unknown. The CDR3 contains 15 residues. Germline V CDR1 and CDR2: DFQATT, SNEGSKA (reference sequence). J lost 1 base, V lost 5 bases, and 8 bases had no gene match. The sample in question was cultured PBMCs, obtained from culture after CMV antigen stimulation. J is TRBJ1-1 and V is TRBV20-1, with 9 nucleotides matching TRBD1. This TCR came from a human donor in good health (CMV status not recorded). Some clones in this sample may be carry-over from other donors' samples. CDR3 nucleotide sequence: TGCAGTGCTTTACTACAGGGGGCGCCGAACACTGAAGCTTTCTTT. Translation gives CSALLQGAPNTEAFF.